This T cell receptor (beta chain) was recorded in a study of blood T cell repertoires in COVID-19. Study background: Spain, Italy and the United States supplied samples that represented acute and convalescent COVID-19. The analysed material was cDNA or gDNA that came from T cells, B-cell-depleted T cells, or PBMCs.

In germline, CDR1 is KGHDR, CDR2 SFDVKD. This CDR3 contains 12 residues. Deletions cut 3 bases from V and 8 bases from J, with 9 bases between. This table comes from immunoSEQ multiplex PCR, and its TCRdb copy is limited to in-frame clones, with some not included. This table holds some 170,000 clones, 77% found once. The genes are TRBV24-1 and TRBJ1-2; a possible D gene is TRBD1 (5 bases). Sequencing used peripheral blood. The TCR comes from a man in his sixties or seventies with acute or convalescent COVID-19. CDR3 in amino acids: CATSDTPGGYTF. In nucleotides, the CDR3 is TGTGCCACCAGTGATACCCCAGGGGGCTACACCTTC.